These 25 T cell receptor beta chains originate from one sample sequenced in a study of cytomegalovirus exposure and HLA in healthy donors (dated by TCRdb to the late 2010s). Receptor libraries were prepared by the immunoSEQ multiplex PCR assay. The multiplex PCR relied on a mix of 60 forward primers for TCR Vbeta segments and 13 reverse primers for TCR Jbeta segments. In TCRdb, the immuneACCESS table is reduced to in-frame sequences with V and J assigned. These tables do not hold every clone; where another copy was compared, an unresolved V gene accounts for under half, and the others remain unexplained. This sample holds around 150,000 clones; about two thirds were observed only once. Approximately 3% of the sample is in the top ten clones. The sample taken for sequencing was PBMCs. The source is a woman aged 25 to 39 in good health and CMV-seronegative.

This chain joins TRBV29-1 and TRBJ2-5; 8 bases are a match to TRBD2. This CDR3 comprises 13 residues. V lost 6 bases, J lost 5 bases, and 8 bases stayed unmatched. Per germline, CDR1 SQVTM and CDR2 ANQGSEA. The DNA for the CDR3 is TGCAGCGTAAAACAGGGCGGGGGGGAGACCCAGTACTTC. Translating it yields CSVKQGGGETQYF. Based on the CDR3 plus reference TRBV29-1 and TRBJ2-5, the full variable domain is SAVISQKPSRDICQRGTSLTIQCQVDSQVTMMFWYRQQPGQSLTLIATANQGSEATYESGFVIDKFPISRPNLTFSTLTVSNMSPEDSSIYLCSVKQGGGETQYFGPGTRLLVL.

In its sample, this clone was seen a few times. The gene calls are TRBV7-9 and TRBJ1-2; no clear D. This CDR3 region has 13 residues. Germline V gene sequence: CDR1 SEHNR, CDR2 FQNEAQ (reference sequence). The V gene lost 6 bases and the J gene lost 4 bases, with 12 bases spanning the gap. CDR3 DNA sequence: TGTGCCAGCAGTCGAATGGACTTCTATGGCTACACCTTC. It specifies CASSRMDFYGYTF.

The V gene is TRBV29-1, the J gene TRBJ2-3, with 14 bases aligning to TRBD2. CDR1 is SQVTM, CDR2 ANQGSEA, per germline. V lost 7 bases, J lost 2 bases, and 5 bases stayed unmatched. CDR3 length: 15 amino acids. The CDR3 reads CSGGLAGDNTDTQYF. The CDR3 DNA sequence: TGCAGCGGGGGACTAGCGGGGGATAACACAGATACGCAGTATTTT.

The J gene is TRBJ2-3, the V gene TRBV7-2; D might be TRBD1 (5 bases). CDR1 and CDR2 from the germline V gene are SGHTA and FQGNSA. CDR3 length equals 13 residues. V dropped 2 bases and J dropped 4 bases, with 7 bases sitting between them. The CDR3 region has the DNA TGTGCCAGCAGCTTACAGGGCGCAGATACGCAGTATTTT. Its protein is CASSLQGADTQYF.

The chain employs TRBV11-1 and TRBJ2-7; 7 nucleotides agree with TRBD1. The CDR3 is 13 amino acids. After removal of 1 base from V and 5 bases from J, the junction contained 2 bases not matched to a gene. Per germline, CDR1 SGHAT and CDR2 FQDESV (reference sequence). The CDR3 loop reads CASSLGQGDEQYF. The CDR3 DNA reads TGTGCCAGCAGCTTAGGACAGGGAGACGAGCAGTACTTC.

The gene calls are TRBV19 and TRBJ1-2, with 7 bases lining up with TRBD1. The CDR3 runs 15 residues. V was clipped by 7 bases and J by 2 bases; unmatched bases: 10. In germline, CDR1 is LNHDA, CDR2 SQIVND (reference sequence). The CDR3 loop is CASTTGTWLNYGYTF. The CDR3 region has the DNA TGTGCCAGTACGACAGGGACCTGGCTCAACTATGGCTACACCTTC.

V gene TRBV5-1 combines with J gene TRBJ2-5; a weak D match, TRBD2 (6 bases). V was cut by 4 bases and J by 11 bases, with 18 bases left in between. The germline CDR1 and CDR2 sequences are SGHRS and YFSETQ. This CDR3 comprises 13 residues. The CDR3 protein is CASSPALSREQYF. CDR3 sequence (DNA): TGCGCCAGCAGCCCCGCTCTTTCCCGGGAGCAGTACTTC.

This chain connects TRBV9 to TRBJ1-6; D not resolved. V lost 1 base and J 0 bases, leaving 8 bases between the germline ends. CDR1 is SGDLS, CDR2 YYNGEE, per germline. The CDR3 is 16 amino acids. The CDR3 nucleotides read TGTGCCAGCAGCGTATCAGCGAGCTCCTATAATTCACCCCTCCACTTT. Residues: CASSVSASSYNSPLHF.

The gene calls are TRBV27 and TRBJ1-2; D might be TRBD1 (5 bases). The V end lost 0 bases, the J end lost 6 bases, and 8 bases lay between the germline ends. The CDR3 contains 13 residues. CDR1 is MNHEY, CDR2 SMNVEV, per germline (reference sequence). This chain's CDR3 is CASSLSIRDGYTF. In DNA, the CDR3 is TGTGCCAGCAGTTTATCGATCAGGGATGGCTACACCTTC.

The chain combines TRBV5-6 with TRBJ2-1; TRBD2 matches 8 bases. Germline CDR1 SGHDT, CDR2 YYEEEE. The J segment lost 4 bases and the V segment lost 0 bases, leaving 9 bases of the junction unmatched. CDR3 length: 17 amino acids. In nucleotides, the CDR3 is TGTGCCAGCAGCTTGGCCGGTCGGGGGGGCTGGTACAATGAGCAGTTCTTC. This translates into CASSLAGRGGWYNEQFF.

The rearrangement links TRBV7-2 to TRBJ2-2, with a weak D call TRBD2 (6 bases). Trimming left V 1 base short and J 3 bases short, with 15 bases between. In germline, CDR1 is SGHTA, CDR2 FQGNSA. The CDR3 is 17 residues long. The CDR3 reads CASSLEGWGVDTGELFF. DNA of the CDR3: TGTGCCAGCAGCTTAGAAGGGTGGGGGGTGGACACCGGGGAGCTGTTTTTT.

The genes are TRBV7-2 and TRBJ1-5; TRBD1 might be the D (6 bases). V was pared by 4 bases and J by 3 bases, with 13 bases between. CDR3 length: 15 residues. Germline V CDR1 and CDR2: SGHTA, FQGNSA. CDR3 in amino acids: CASSSQGMANQPQHF. The CDR3, as DNA: TGTGCCAGCAGCTCGCAGGGGATGGCCAATCAGCCCCAGCATTTT.

The V gene is TRBV11-2, the J gene TRBJ2-7; 8 bases are shared with TRBD2. The trim removed 1 base at V and 7 bases at J, leaving 18 bases unmatched. Per the germline V gene, CDR1 is SGHAT and CDR2 is FQNNGV. CDR3 length equals 18 residues. The DNA for the CDR3 is TGTGCCAGCAGCTTAGCGGGGGGGTTTGTGGTCCCGAGGTGGGAGCAGTACTTC. Protein sequence: CASSLAGGFVVPRWEQYF.

This chain joins TRBV10-3 and TRBJ2-2; D gene ambiguous. Per germline, CDR1 ENHRY and CDR2 SYGVKD. Trimming pared 0 bases from V and 2 bases from J, leaving 10 bases between. The CDR3 is 16 amino acids. The CDR3 nucleotides are TGTGCCATCAGTGAGTCGCAACCAGTAAACACCGGGGAGCTGTTTTTT. This sequence encodes CAISESQPVNTGELFF.

The gene calls are TRBV18 and TRBJ1-2; D is perhaps TRBD1 (6 bases). The CDR3 is 15 residues long. With 2 bases removed from V and 0 bases from J, the gap between germline ends came to 10 bases. In germline, CDR1 is KGHSH, CDR2 LQKENI. CDR3 sequence reads: CASSPRGGTNYGYTF. The CDR3 DNA follows: TGTGCCAGCTCACCAAGGGGGGGGACTAACTATGGCTACACCTTC.

The chain carries TRBV10-3 and TRBJ2-1; D might be TRBD2 (5 bases). In germline, CDR1 is ENHRY, CDR2 SYGVKD. Deletions cut 9 bases from V and 3 bases from J, with 15 bases between. CDR3 size: 14 residues. The CDR3 DNA is TGTGCCATTAGTTATAGCGACATCTACAATGAGCAGTTCTTC. Residues: CAISYSDIYNEQFF.

In this sample, this clone turned up a few times. The chain combines TRBV19 with TRBJ1-1; unclear D gene. The CDR3 contains 13 residues. Germline assignment: CDR1 LNHDA and CDR2 SQIVND (reference sequence). Trimming took off 4 bases at V and 0 bases at J, with 6 bases between the two ends. The CDR3 loop is CASSSQMNTEAFF. As DNA, the CDR3 is TGTGCCAGTAGTAGCCAGATGAACACTGAAGCTTTCTTT.

This clone came up a few times. J is TRBJ2-1 and V is TRBV6-5, with 10 bases identical to TRBD2. Trimming took 2 bases from V and 7 from J; bases not matched to a gene: 8. Per germline, CDR1 MNHEY and CDR2 SVGAGI. There are 16 residues in the CDR3. CDR3 nucleotide sequence: TGTGCCAGCAGTTACGCGCTGAGCGGGGGGGGGAATGAGCAGTTCTTC. Its translation is CASSYALSGGGNEQFF.

The rearrangement joins TRBV19 to TRBJ2-5, with D possibly being TRBD1 (7 bases). Trimming took 5 bases from V and 0 from J, leaving 19 bases between them. CDR1 is LNHDA and CDR2 is SQIVND in the germline V gene (reference sequence). The CDR3 loop spans 17 amino acids. CDR3 nucleotides: TGTGCCAGTAGTCCACCAGGGGGGTTCCAGTACCAAGAGACCCAGTACTTC. Protein: CASSPPGGFQYQETQYF.

This clone was counted a few times. The CDR3 sequence is CASSLGPSGGGETQYF. Here the CDR3 DNA reads TGTGCCAGCAGTTTAGGTCCTAGCGGGGGGGGTGAGACCCAGTACTTC. V gene TRBV28 combines with J gene TRBJ2-5; 12 bases agree with TRBD2. Germline V CDR1 and CDR2: MDHEN, SYDVKM. J was trimmed by 5 bases and V by 2 bases; bases with no gene match: 6. The CDR3 spans 16 residues.

The rearrangement links TRBV30 to TRBJ2-3; 11 bases are shared with TRBD2. V trimming: 0 bases; J trimming: 5 bases; junction bases outside the gene matches: 10. The germline V gene has CDR1 GTSNPN and CDR2 SVGIG (reference sequence). CDR3 length: 17 residues. The CDR3 coding sequence is TGTGCCTGGAGTGTAGAGGTAGCGGGGGGGTCTAGAGATACGCAGTATTTT. This encodes CAWSVEVAGGSRDTQYF. Supplemented by reference TRBV30 and TRBJ2-3, the full variable domain reads SQTIHQWPATLVQPVGSPLSLECTVEGTSNPNLYWYRQAAGRGLQLLFYSVGIGQISSEVPQNLSASRPQDRQFILSSKKLLLSDSGFYLCAWSVEVAGGSRDTQYFGPGTRLTVL.

V usage is TRBV4-3 and J usage is TRBJ2-1; 8 nucleotides align to TRBD1. The CDR3 is 15 residues long. Losses at the gene ends were 4 bases for V and 2 bases for J; bases not matched to a gene: 4. Germline lookup yields CDR1 LGHNA and CDR2 YSLEER. The CDR3 region has the DNA TGCGCCAGCAGCCCGGGACAGGAAGCCTACAATGAGCAGTTCTTC. Amino acid sequence: CASSPGQEAYNEQFF.

The V gene is TRBV14, the J gene TRBJ1-3, with D perhaps TRBD1 (5 bases). Trimming pared 3 bases from V and 10 bases from J, leaving 13 bases between. CDR1 and CDR2 from the germline V gene are SGHDN and FVKESK. The CDR3 is 13 residues long. The CDR3 sequence: CASSHDSPRTIYF. CDR3 nucleotide sequence: TGTGCCAGCAGCCACGACAGTCCGCGGACCATATATTTT.

The chain is built from TRBV28 and TRBJ1-5; 7 positions match TRBD1. The CDR3 loop spans 15 amino acids. Per the germline V gene, CDR1 is MDHEN and CDR2 is SYDVKM. The V gene end was trimmed by 3 bases and the J gene end by 2 bases; junction bases not matched to a gene: 4. CDR3: CASSFSGTGNQPQHF. The CDR3 DNA sequence: TGTGCCAGCAGTTTTTCCGGGACAGGCAATCAGCCCCAGCATTTT.

This clone has just a few counts. Different DNA sequences within this sample yield the same CDR3. The V and J genes are TRBV7-9 and TRBJ1-1; 9 positions match TRBD1. The CDR3 sequence is 13 residues long. The V segment lost 4 bases and the J segment 3 bases; nucleotides outside the gene matches: 0. CDR1 is SEHNR and CDR2 is FQNEAQ in the germline V gene (reference sequence). The CDR3, as DNA: TGTGCCAGCAGCTGGACAGGGGACACTGAAGCTTTCTTT. It is translated as CASSWTGDTEAFF. Drawing the rest from reference TRBV7-9 and TRBJ1-1, the complete variable domain is DTGVSQNPRHKITKRGQNVTFRCDPISEHNRLYWYRQTLGQGPEFLTYFQNEAQLEKSRLLSDRFSAERPKGSFSTLEIQRTEQGDSAMYLCASSWTGDTEAFFGQGTRLTVV.